These 21 T cell receptor beta chains were all obtained from the same sample, sequenced in a study of radiotherapy plus CTLA-4 blockade in lung cancer. The method was immunoSEQ multiplex PCR; TCRdb's version includes in-frame clones alone and lacks a portion of them. The table lists more than 12,000 clones, 70% to 85% of them singletons. Sequences were derived from peripheral blood, sampled from a patient treated with radiotherapy plus ipilimumab. The source is a human donor with non-small cell lung cancer whose response to radiotherapy plus ipilimumab could not be evaluated.

J is TRBJ1-1 and V is TRBV7-2; 10 nucleotides align to TRBD1. The CDR3 has 15 amino acids. The V and J ends lost 5 bases and 4 bases, in that order; junction bases with no gene match: 7. Per the germline V gene, CDR1 is SGHTA and CDR2 is FQGNSA. The CDR3 DNA reads as TGTGCCAGCAGCGTAGGACAGGGGGTTGTCACTGAAGCTTTCTTT. It specifies CASSVGQGVVTEAFF.

The V gene is TRBV10-3, the J gene TRBJ1-2; 9 bases match TRBD1. V lost 10 bases, J lost 2 bases, and 8 bases stayed unmatched. The CDR3 is 14 amino acids. Germline V gives CDR1 ENHRY, CDR2 SYGVKD. This chain's CDR3 is CATAGTGTNYGYTF. For the CDR3, the DNA is TGTGCCACGGCCGGGACAGGGACGAACTATGGCTACACCTTC.

The chain links TRBV30 to TRBJ2-7; D possibly corresponds to TRBD2 (5 bases). V was trimmed by 3 bases and J by 4 bases, leaving 13 bases between them. The CDR3 runs 13 residues. Germline V gene data show CDR1 as GTSNPN and CDR2 as SVGIG (reference sequence). DNA for the CDR3: TGTGCCTGGAGCCGGGGTGGGGTTTACGAGCAGTACTTC. It specifies CAWSRGGVYEQYF.

Worth noting for this clone: A far larger clone is only one base removed, so a read error is likely. The chain is built from TRBV4-3 and TRBJ1-3; 9 nucleotides align to TRBD1. With V trimmed by 2 bases and J by 2 bases, 7 bases remained unmatched. The germline V gene has CDR1 LGHNA and CDR2 YSLEER. This CDR3 is 17 amino acids long. CDR3 nucleotides: TGCGCCAGCAGCCAAAGGACAGGGGCTAGAGCTGGAAACACCATATATTTT. This gives the protein CASSQRTGARAGNTIYF.

This chain connects TRBV9 to TRBJ2-1; TRBD1 might be the D (6 bases). Germline loops: CDR1 SGDLS, CDR2 YYNGEE. The V gene lost 0 bases and the J gene lost 9 bases, with 7 bases spanning the gap. The CDR3 sequence is 12 residues long. The CDR3: CASSVGGGEQFF. Written as DNA, the CDR3 is TGTGCCAGCAGCGTAGGAGGGGGTGAGCAGTTCTTC.

The chain is built from TRBV7-9 and TRBJ1-1; 9 nucleotides agree with TRBD1. V dropped 5 bases and J dropped 0; count of bases not matched to a gene: 4. Looked up from germline, CDR1 is SEHNR and CDR2 is FQNEAQ (reference sequence). The CDR3 consists of 15 residues. Here the CDR3 DNA reads TGTGCCAGCAGCGTGTGGGACAGGGTGAACACTGAAGCTTTCTTT. Protein sequence: CASSVWDRVNTEAFF.

This sequence joins TRBV2 and TRBJ2-3; 11 bases map to TRBD2. The CDR3 contains 15 residues. The V gene's germline CDR1 is SNHLY and CDR2 FYNNEI. J gave up 2 bases and V 6 bases, and 4 bases lay outside the gene matches. CDR3 loop: CASRKTSGVTDTQYF. The CDR3, as DNA: TGTGCCAGCAGGAAGACTAGCGGGGTCACAGATACGCAGTATTTT.

The V call is TRBV4-1, the J call TRBJ2-1; D ambiguous. The germline gives CDR1 MGHRA, CDR2 YSYEKL. The CDR3 has 16 amino acids. The V and J ends lost 3 bases and 9 bases respectively, with 21 bases between them. In nucleotides, the CDR3 is TGCGCCAGCAGCCAGGTCGACATTATAAGTTTTAGTGAGCAGTTCTTC. Translated, it gives CASSQVDIISFSEQFF.

The V and J genes are TRBV27 and TRBJ2-1; 9 positions agree with TRBD2. After removal of 5 bases from V and 7 bases from J, the junction contained 12 bases not matched to a gene. Germline CDR1 reads MNHEY; CDR2 reads SMNVEV (reference sequence). The CDR3 length is 16 residues. The CDR3 nucleotides read TGTGCCAGCAGTCCCCGCGCGGGGGGGTTCGGGAATGAGCAGTTCTTC. Its translation: CASSPRAGGFGNEQFF.

In the case of this clone: Compared with germline, one end of the junction differs, possibly owing to a read error. This chain links TRBV7-2 with TRBJ2-2; possibly TRBD2 for D (6 bases). The CDR3 is made up of 16 amino acids. CDR1 and CDR2 from the germline V gene are SGHTA and FQGNSA. CDR3 nucleotides: TGTGCCAGCAGCTTAGGCGCGGGGCGGGGCACCGGGAAGCTGTTTTTT. It is translated as CASSLGAGRGTGKLFF.

This chain joins TRBV18 and TRBJ2-3; 7 bases are a match to TRBD1. V gave up 0 bases and J gave up 3 bases; unmatched junction bases: 3. Germline V gene lookup returns CDR1 KGHSH and CDR2 LQKENI. The CDR3 runs 15 residues. CDR3 nucleotides: TGTGCCAGCTCACCACCGAGGGGGCTTACAGATACGCAGTATTTT. Translated: CASSPPRGLTDTQYF.

The chain has TRBV7-2 and TRBJ2-3; 7 bases are shared with TRBD1. The V segment lost 1 base and the J segment 3 bases; nucleotides outside the gene matches: 7. This CDR3 has 16 amino acids. Germline V gene sequence: CDR1 SGHTA, CDR2 FQGNSA. The CDR3 nucleotides read TGTGCCAGCAGCTTAGACGACAGGGTTTTAACAGATACGCAGTATTTT. Translating gives CASSLDDRVLTDTQYF.

The chain recombines TRBV19 with TRBJ1-3; 9 positions match TRBD1. This CDR3 contains 15 residues. V was pared by 6 bases and J by 4 bases, with 7 bases of the junction left unmatched. The germline gives CDR1 LNHDA, CDR2 SQIVND (reference sequence). The CDR3 here is CASRSGTGSGNTIYF. As DNA, the CDR3 is TGTGCCAGTAGGTCCGGGACAGGGTCAGGAAACACCATATATTTT. Supplemented by reference TRBV19 and TRBJ1-3, the full variable domain reads DGGITQSPKYLFRKEGQNVTLSCEQNLNHDAMYWYRQDPGQGLRLIYYSQIVNDFQKGDIAEGYSVSREKKESFPLTVTSAQKNPTAFYLCASRSGTGSGNTIYFGEGSWLTVV.

This clone has a handful of counts. The rearrangement joins TRBV10-3 to TRBJ1-1; 7 bases map to TRBD1. Losses at the gene ends were 5 bases for V and 1 base for J; bases not matched to a gene: 1. Germline V CDR1 and CDR2: ENHRY, SYGVKD. CDR3 length: 13 residues. CDR3 sequence: CAISRTGNTEAFF. The CDR3 DNA is TGTGCCATCAGTCGGACAGGGAACACTGAAGCTTTCTTT.

A remark on this clone: Other DNA sequences from this sample encode an identical CDR3 as well. The rearrangement joins TRBV5-1 to TRBJ1-4, with D possibly being TRBD1 (5 bases). V was cut by 0 bases and J by 0 bases, with 6 bases left in between. This CDR3 comprises 15 residues. Germline V gives CDR1 SGHRS, CDR2 YFSETQ. For the CDR3, the DNA is TGCGCCAGCAGCTTGGGGGGGGCAACTAATGAAAAACTGTTTTTT. Translation: CASSLGGATNEKLFF.

The chain uses TRBV28 and TRBJ1-2; TRBD1 agrees at 10 bases. This CDR3 region has 14 residues. Germline V gives CDR1 MDHEN, CDR2 SYDVKM. The junction had 5 bases not matched to a gene; V was cut back by 6 bases and J by 4 bases. CDR3 sequence (DNA): TGTGCCAGCAGGAAGGGGACAGGGGCCTATGGCTACACCTTC. Amino acid sequence: CASRKGTGAYGYTF.

The chain has TRBV5-5 and TRBJ1-2, with D perhaps matching TRBD1 (6 bases). Per the germline V gene, CDR1 is SGHKS and CDR2 is YYEKEE (reference sequence). The CDR3 runs 15 residues. The ends were cut back, 1 base at V and 4 bases at J, with 14 bases in the middle. The DNA of the CDR3 is TGTGCCAGCAGCTTGTCAGGGGCCAACGTCTATGGCTACACCTTC. It translates to CASSLSGANVYGYTF.

The V call is TRBV7-6, the J call TRBJ1-1; 11 bases line up with TRBD1. The V and J ends lost 7 bases and 7 bases, in that order; junction bases with no gene match: 23. The CDR3 totals 19 residues. Germline CDR1 and CDR2: SGHVS and FNYEAQ. Here the CDR3 reads CASTPPVWTGGVGEGEAFF. DNA for the CDR3: TGTGCCAGCACCCCTCCCGTCTGGACAGGGGGCGTTGGGGAGGGTGAAGCTTTCTTT.

The rearrangement uses TRBV5-4 and TRBJ1-3; D is undetermined. The CDR3 length is 14 residues. Germline CDR1 SGHNT, CDR2 YYREEE (reference sequence). Trimming shortened V by 7 bases and J by 2 bases, and 13 bases separated the two germline ends. The DNA for the CDR3 is TGTGCCAGCCGCCCAGGTCAAACTGGAAACACCATATATTTT. It specifies CASRPGQTGNTIYF.

Worth noting for this clone: At one end, the junction sequence differs from germline, possibly due to a read error. CDR3 sequence reads: CASSDGGNTGELLF. DNA for the CDR3: TGTGCCAGCAGCGACGGGGGGAACACCGGGGAGCTGCTTTTT. The chain combines TRBV5-4 with TRBJ2-2, with 7 bases matching TRBD2. The CDR3 consists of 14 residues. Looked up from germline, CDR1 is SGHNT and CDR2 is YYREEE (reference sequence).

The chain carries TRBV10-1 and TRBJ2-3, with no clear D. CDR3 length: 12 amino acids. The ends were cut back, 4 bases at V and 2 bases at J, with 4 bases in the middle. CDR1 WNHNN and CDR2 SYGVQD come from the germline V gene (reference sequence). The CDR3 DNA sequence: TGCGCCAGCAGTGGAGTCACAGATACGCAGTATTTT. Translated: CASSGVTDTQYF.